Listed below are T cell receptor beta chains from one sample, sequenced in a study of blood T cells in healthy people across ages. A single record per CDR3 protein comes from TCRdb applying MiXCR to the 5' RACE reads. The table records hundreds of thousands of distinct CDR3 sequences, 40% to 65% of them present only once. The sequenced material came from blood. Receptor source: a woman of 80 years or more in good health. Each CDR3 is given with its conserved first and last residue. The D gene is left open where the match is weak. Expanded clones get a size class; other rows say once, few or many, or leave the size out.

TGTGCCAGCAGTTTATTAGGGGCGGCAGCCAATGGCTACACCTTC,CASSLLGAAANGYTF,many,-,TRBV12-3/TRBV12-4,TRBJ1-2
TGCAGTGCTATCAAAGATCCGGGACAAGCCTACGAGCAGTACTTC,CSAIKDPGQAYEQYF,-,-,TRBV20-1,TRBJ2-7
TGTGCCATCAGTGATGAGGCGAGAATGGGGTTTGATGGCTACACCTTC,CAISDEARMGFDGYTF,few,-,TRBV10-3,TRBJ1-2
TGTGCCTGCTCGCCTCAGGGAAGGGATACGCAGTATTTT,CACSPQGRDTQYF,-,-,TRBV18,TRBJ2-3
TGCGCCAGCAGTGAAAGACAGGGGGAGGCGCAGTACTTC,CASSERQGEAQYF,many,TRBD1,TRBV10-1,TRBJ2-7
TGTGCCAGCAGCCAAGACCAGAGCACAGATACGCAGTATTTT,CASSQDQSTDTQYF,-,-,TRBV14,TRBJ2-3
TGCGCCAGCAGCCAAGATAGGACCGGGACCGTATACGAGCAGTACTTC,CASSQDRTGTVYEQYF,-,-,TRBV4-1,TRBJ2-7
TGCAGCGCCCCGACGGGGGCCCAAGAAGATGGCTACACCTTC,CSAPTGAQEDGYTF,-,-,TRBV29-1,TRBJ1-2
TGTGCCAGCAGCTGGGGACAGGGGACTGAAAAACTGTTTTTT,CASSWGQGTEKLFF,few,TRBD1,TRBV12-3/TRBV12-4,TRBJ1-4
TGTGTCAGCAGCGTTGAACAGGGGTCGATCTATGGCTACACCTTC,CVSSVEQGSIYGYTF,-,TRBD1,TRBV2,TRBJ1-2
TGCAGTGCTAGGCCCGGGCTCTACGAGCAGTACTTC,CSARPGLYEQYF,-,-,TRBV20-1,TRBJ2-7
TGTGCCAGCAGCTTACTGACAGGGGATCAGACCAAAAACATTCAGTACTTC,CASSLLTGDQTKNIQYF,few,TRBD1,TRBV7-9,TRBJ2-4
TGCAGTGCTAGAGTGAGGGCCCGGGAGCAGTTCTTC,CSARVRAREQFF,-,-,TRBV20-1,TRBJ2-1
TGCACCGGCCGGACAGACAAAGAGACCCAGTACTTC,CTGRTDKETQYF,-,-,TRBV20-1,TRBJ2-5
TGCAGTGCCAGCGGATCCAAGACCCAGTACTTC,CSASGSKTQYF,many,-,TRBV20-1,TRBJ2-5
TGTGCCAGCAGTTCCCTTGGTAGGCTCCAGCGGGTGGAGACCCAGTACTTC,CASSSLGRLQRVETQYF,once,-,TRBV27,TRBJ2-5
TGTGCCACCAACAGACCGGGACAGGGTCCAGATACGCAGTATTTT,CATNRPGQGPDTQYF,many,TRBD1,TRBV15,TRBJ2-3
TGCGCCAGCAGCAAACACACGGGACTAGCGGGAAATGAGCAGTTCTTC,CASSKHTGLAGNEQFF,many,TRBD2,TRBV4-1,TRBJ2-1
TGCGCCAGCAGTTTGAGGACAGGGGTGGTAGTTGGGGAAAACATTCAGTACTTC,CASSLRTGVVVGENIQYF,-,TRBD1,TRBV5-1,TRBJ2-4
TGCAGTGCTACGGGGTCCGGAGGCTACACCTTC,CSATGSGGYTF,many,-,TRBV20-1,TRBJ1-2
TGCAGCGTTGACTATCGACGGAGACTAGAAGAGACCCAGTACTTC,CSVDYRRRLEETQYF,many,-,TRBV29-1,TRBJ2-5
TGTGCCAGCAGCTTAAGGGGTGGCCCGGGCTACGAGCAGTACTTC,CASSLRGGPGYEQYF,many,-,TRBV7-2,TRBJ2-7
TGTGCCAGCAGTTTCCGGGATGTGGCTAATGAAAAACTGTTTTTT,CASSFRDVANEKLFF,-,-,TRBV28,TRBJ1-4
TGTGCCAGCAGCCCCCGGGTGGGGAATATTCGGAATGAGCAGTACTTC,CASSPRVGNIRNEQYF,-,-,TRBV7-9,TRBJ2-5
TGTGCCAGCAGGGAATTAGACACTGAAGCTTTCTTT,CASRELDTEAFF,once,-,TRBV27,TRBJ1-1
TGTGCCAGCAGTTCCGCGAGTAAATCACCACTACCGGGACAGGGGGACAAAAACATTCAGTACTTC,CASSSASKSPLPGQGDKNIQYF,many,TRBD1,TRBV28,TRBJ2-4
TGTGCCAGCAGGGACTACTTCTACAATGAGCAGTTCTTC,CASRDYFYNEQFF,many,-,TRBV28,TRBJ2-1
TGTGCCAGCAGTTTAGCGAGGGCAGCCGAAGCTTTCTTT,CASSLARAAEAFF,many,-,TRBV12-3/TRBV12-4,TRBJ1-1
TGTGCCAGTAGTATTGGAAGCGGTCGTAATGAAAAACTGTTTTTT,CASSIGSGRNEKLFF,-,-,TRBV19,TRBJ1-4
TGCAGCGTGGGGGACGGAGCGGGGGCCAACGTCCTGACTTTC,CSVGDGAGANVLTF,-,-,TRBV29-1,TRBJ2-6
TGTGCCAGCAGAGCCACGGGACAGGGCAGCAATGAGCAGTTCTTC,CASRATGQGSNEQFF,few,TRBD1,TRBV7-3,TRBJ2-1
TGTGCCACCAGTGATGCGGGGAGCTCCTACAATGAGCAGTTCTTC,CATSDAGSSYNEQFF,-,-,TRBV24-1,TRBJ2-1
TGTGCCAGCAGCCAACGAAGAGCGGCGACTAGCACAGATACGCAGTATTTT,CASSQRRAATSTDTQYF,-,-,TRBV4-2,TRBJ2-3
TGCAGTGCTAGAGATGGGGGGTACGTGGTGAGTTACAATGAGCAGTTCTTC,CSARDGGYVVSYNEQFF,-,-,TRBV20-1,TRBJ2-1
TGCGCCAGCAGCCGGACAGGGTCGGATGGCTTCACCTTC,CASSRTGSDGFTF,-,TRBD1,TRBV5-1,TRBJ1-2
TGCGCCAGCAGCCAAGATAAGGGAAGGGGCACAGATACGCAGTATTTT,CASSQDKGRGTDTQYF,-,-,TRBV4-1,TRBJ2-3
TGTGCCAGCAACCTGGACGCGCTGGGGATAGATACGCAGTATTTT,CASNLDALGIDTQYF,many,-,TRBV12-3/TRBV12-4,TRBJ2-3
TGCGCCAGCAGCCAAACCCGACTAGCGGGAGAGCAGTTCTTC,CASSQTRLAGEQFF,-,TRBD2,TRBV4-3,TRBJ2-1
TGCGCCAGCAGCTTGGGGGATTTCAATCAGCCCCAGCATTTT,CASSLGDFNQPQHF,many,-,TRBV5-1,TRBJ1-5
TGTGCCAGCAGTGAAGGGGATCCCGGCTCGTCCCCCTACGAGCAGTACTTC,CASSEGDPGSSPYEQYF,many,-,TRBV2,TRBJ2-7
TGTGCCAGCAGCCTTGGGGACAACACTGAAGCTTTCTTT,CASSLGDNTEAFF,many,-,TRBV12-3/TRBV12-4,TRBJ1-1
TGCAGCGTTGGGTCAGGGTGGGGTATGGGCAATGAGCAGTTCTTC,CSVGSGWGMGNEQFF,many,-,TRBV29-1,TRBJ2-1
TGTGCCAGCAGTGATTTTCTTCTGCTTAGGGGCACTGAAGCTTTCTTT,CASSDFLLLRGTEAFF,-,-,TRBV6-1,TRBJ1-1
TGTGCCAGCAGTTTGGACAGGGGGCCCTACGAGCAGTACTTC,CASSLDRGPYEQYF,many,TRBD1,TRBV28,TRBJ2-7
TGCAGTGCTAGAGACTCAGCTAGCGGGGGCGTCTACGAGCAGTACTTC,CSARDSASGGVYEQYF,-,TRBD2,TRBV20-1,TRBJ2-7
TGTGCCTGGCGAGGGTTGGGTAACTTGAACAATGAGCAGTTCTTC,CAWRGLGNLNNEQFF,-,-,TRBV30,TRBJ2-1
TGTGCCAGCAGTTCTGGGGGCAACACCGGGGAGCTGTTTTTT,CASSSGGNTGELFF,many,-,TRBV6-5,TRBJ2-2
TGCAGTGCTATCGACGTAGGAGCGGGACGGACAGATACGCAGTATTTT,CSAIDVGAGRTDTQYF,once,TRBD2,TRBV20-1,TRBJ2-3
TGTGCCAGCAGCGTCGGGCAAGCAGGGGGCGCAGATACGCAGTATTTT,CASSVGQAGGADTQYF,many,TRBD1,TRBV9,TRBJ2-3
TGTGCCACCGAGGGGGCTGGCGGCTACACCTTC,CATEGAGGYTF,-,TRBD1,TRBV9,TRBJ1-2
TGTGCCAGCAGCTTGGACGTGCAGCCCCAGCATTTT,CASSLDVQPQHF,few,-,TRBV7-2,TRBJ1-5
TGCAGCGTTGCAGGACGGCTAGCGCAGAACAATGAGCAGTACTTC,CSVAGRLAQNNEQYF,-,-,TRBV29-1,TRBJ2-7
TGTGCCAGCAGCTTACCGAGCGGATTCCGGGAGACCCAGTACTTC,CASSLPSGFRETQYF,-,-,TRBV7-2,TRBJ2-5
TGTGCCACGGGTAGGGCGGACTATGGCTACACCTTC,CATGRADYGYTF,-,-,TRBV5-5,TRBJ1-2
TGCAGCGTTGAACCTGGGGTTCACACTGAAGCTTTCTTT,CSVEPGVHTEAFF,many,-,TRBV29-1,TRBJ1-1